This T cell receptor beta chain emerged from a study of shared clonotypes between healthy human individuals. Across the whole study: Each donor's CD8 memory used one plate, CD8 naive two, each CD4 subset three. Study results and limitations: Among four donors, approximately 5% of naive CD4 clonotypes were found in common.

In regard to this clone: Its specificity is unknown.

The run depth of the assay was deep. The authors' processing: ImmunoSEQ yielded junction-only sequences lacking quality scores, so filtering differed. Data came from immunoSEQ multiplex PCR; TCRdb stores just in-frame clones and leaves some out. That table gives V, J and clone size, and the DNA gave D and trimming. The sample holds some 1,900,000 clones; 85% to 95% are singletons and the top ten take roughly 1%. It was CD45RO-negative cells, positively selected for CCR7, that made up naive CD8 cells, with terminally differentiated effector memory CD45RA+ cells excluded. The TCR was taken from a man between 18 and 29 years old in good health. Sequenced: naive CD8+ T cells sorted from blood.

This chain's CDR3 is CASSRILAGVEEQYF. CDR3 nucleotides: TGCGCCAGCAGCCGGATACTAGCGGGAGTAGAAGAGCAGTACTTC. The chain uses TRBV4-3 and TRBJ2-7, with 11 positions matching TRBD2. The CDR3 sequence is 15 residues long. Germline CDR1 reads LGHNA; CDR2 reads YSLEER. With V trimmed by 4 bases and J by 7 bases, 9 bases remained unmatched.